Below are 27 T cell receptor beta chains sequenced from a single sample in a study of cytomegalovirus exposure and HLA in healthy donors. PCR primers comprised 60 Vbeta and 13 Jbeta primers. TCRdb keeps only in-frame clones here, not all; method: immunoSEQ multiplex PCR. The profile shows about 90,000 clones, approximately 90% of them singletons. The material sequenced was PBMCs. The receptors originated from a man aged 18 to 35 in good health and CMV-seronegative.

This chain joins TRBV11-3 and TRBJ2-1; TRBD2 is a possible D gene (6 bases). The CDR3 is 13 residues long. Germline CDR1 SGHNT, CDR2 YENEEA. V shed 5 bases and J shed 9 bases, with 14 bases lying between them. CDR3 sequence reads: CASSPDYGSEQFF. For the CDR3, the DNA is TGTGCCAGCAGCCCGGACTATGGTAGTGAGCAGTTCTTC.

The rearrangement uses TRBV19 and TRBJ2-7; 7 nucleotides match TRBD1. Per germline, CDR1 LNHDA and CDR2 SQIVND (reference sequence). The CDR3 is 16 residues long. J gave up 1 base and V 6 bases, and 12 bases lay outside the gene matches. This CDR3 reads CASSRHPGQSSYEQYF. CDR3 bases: TGTGCCAGTAGCAGACACCCGGGACAGAGTTCCTACGAGCAGTACTTC.

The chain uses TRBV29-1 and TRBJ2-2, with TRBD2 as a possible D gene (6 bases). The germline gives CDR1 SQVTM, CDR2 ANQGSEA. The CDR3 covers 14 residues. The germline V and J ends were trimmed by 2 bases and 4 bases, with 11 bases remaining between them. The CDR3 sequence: CSVERGLGTGELFF. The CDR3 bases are TGCAGCGTTGAAAGGGGACTCGGCACCGGGGAGCTGTTTTTT.

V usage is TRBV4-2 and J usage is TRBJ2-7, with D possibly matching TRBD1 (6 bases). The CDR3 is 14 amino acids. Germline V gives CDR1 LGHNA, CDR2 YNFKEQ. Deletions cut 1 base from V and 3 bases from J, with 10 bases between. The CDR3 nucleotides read TGTGCCAGCAGCCAAGGGACAGAAATCTACGAGCAGTACTTC. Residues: CASSQGTEIYEQYF.

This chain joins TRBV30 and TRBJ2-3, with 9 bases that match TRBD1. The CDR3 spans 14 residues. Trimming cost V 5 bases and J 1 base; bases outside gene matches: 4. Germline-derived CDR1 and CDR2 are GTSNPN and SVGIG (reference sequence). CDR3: CAWGRDRGTDTQYF. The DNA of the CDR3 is TGTGCCTGGGGCAGGGACAGGGGCACAGATACGCAGTATTTT.

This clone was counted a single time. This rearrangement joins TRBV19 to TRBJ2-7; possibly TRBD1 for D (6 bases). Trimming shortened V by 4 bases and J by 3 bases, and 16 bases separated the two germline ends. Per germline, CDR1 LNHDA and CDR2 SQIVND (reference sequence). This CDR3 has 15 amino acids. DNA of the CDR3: TGTGCCAGTAGTACTCGACAGGCCCTTATCTACGAGCAGTACTTC. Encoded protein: CASSTRQALIYEQYF.

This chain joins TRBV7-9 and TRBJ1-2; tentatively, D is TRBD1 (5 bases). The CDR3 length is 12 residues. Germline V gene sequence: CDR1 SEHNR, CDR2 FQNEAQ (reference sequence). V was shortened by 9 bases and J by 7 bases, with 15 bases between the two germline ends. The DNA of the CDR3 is TGTGCCAGTGCCCTGCGGGGGTTTGGCTACACCTTC. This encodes CASALRGFGYTF.

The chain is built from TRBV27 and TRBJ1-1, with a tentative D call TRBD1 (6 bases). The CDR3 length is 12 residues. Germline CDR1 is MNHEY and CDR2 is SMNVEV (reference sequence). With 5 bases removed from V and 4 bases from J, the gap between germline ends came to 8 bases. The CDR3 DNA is TGTGCCAGCAGTACAGGGTTCACTGAAGCTTTCTTT. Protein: CASSTGFTEAFF.

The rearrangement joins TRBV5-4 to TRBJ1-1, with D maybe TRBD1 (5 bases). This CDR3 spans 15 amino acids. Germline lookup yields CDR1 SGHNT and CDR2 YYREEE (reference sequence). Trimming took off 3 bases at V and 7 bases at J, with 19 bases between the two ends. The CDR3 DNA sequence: TGTGCCAGCAGCTGGCAGGGAGGCGGAAGGATTGAAGCTTTCTTT. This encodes CASSWQGGGRIEAFF.

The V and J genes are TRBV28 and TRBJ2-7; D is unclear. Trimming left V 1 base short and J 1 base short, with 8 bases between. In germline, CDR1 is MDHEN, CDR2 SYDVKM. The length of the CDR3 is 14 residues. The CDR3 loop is CASSLLQDSYEQYF. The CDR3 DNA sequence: TGTGCCAGCAGTTTATTGCAGGATTCCTACGAGCAGTACTTC.

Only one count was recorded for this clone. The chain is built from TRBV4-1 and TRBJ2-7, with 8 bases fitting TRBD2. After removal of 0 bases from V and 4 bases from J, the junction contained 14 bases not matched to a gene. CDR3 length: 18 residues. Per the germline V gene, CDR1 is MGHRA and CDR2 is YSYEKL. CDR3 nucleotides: TGCGCCAGCAGCCAAGATCCCATTGGTCCGGGAGGGCCTTACGAGCAGTACTTC. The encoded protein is CASSQDPIGPGGPYEQYF.

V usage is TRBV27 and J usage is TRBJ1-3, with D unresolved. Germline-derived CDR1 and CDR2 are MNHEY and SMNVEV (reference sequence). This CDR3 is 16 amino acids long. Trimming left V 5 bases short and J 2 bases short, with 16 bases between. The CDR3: CASSPRKTDTGNTIYF. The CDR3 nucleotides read TGTGCCAGCAGTCCGAGGAAGACGGATACTGGAAACACCATATATTTT.

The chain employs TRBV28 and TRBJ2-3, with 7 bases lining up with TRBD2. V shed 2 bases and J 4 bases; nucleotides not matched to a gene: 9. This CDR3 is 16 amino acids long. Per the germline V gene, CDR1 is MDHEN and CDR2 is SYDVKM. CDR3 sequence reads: CASSLRSSGTSDTQYF. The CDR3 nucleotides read TGTGCCAGCAGTTTACGTTCTAGCGGCACTTCAGATACGCAGTATTTT.

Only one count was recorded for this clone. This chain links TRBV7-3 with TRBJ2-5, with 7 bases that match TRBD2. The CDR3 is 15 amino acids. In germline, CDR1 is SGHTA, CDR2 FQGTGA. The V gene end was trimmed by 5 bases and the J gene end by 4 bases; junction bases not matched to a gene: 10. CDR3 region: CASSVMGGGLETQYF. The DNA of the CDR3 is TGTGCCAGCAGCGTAATGGGGGGGGGACTAGAGACCCAGTACTTC.

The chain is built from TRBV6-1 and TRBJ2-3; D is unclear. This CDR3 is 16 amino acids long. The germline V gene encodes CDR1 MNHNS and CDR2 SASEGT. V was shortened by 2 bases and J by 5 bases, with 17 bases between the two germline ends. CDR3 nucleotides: TGTGCCAGCAGTGAATACCTAGTGGTTGTAAGAGATACGCAGTATTTT. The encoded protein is CASSEYLVVVRDTQYF.

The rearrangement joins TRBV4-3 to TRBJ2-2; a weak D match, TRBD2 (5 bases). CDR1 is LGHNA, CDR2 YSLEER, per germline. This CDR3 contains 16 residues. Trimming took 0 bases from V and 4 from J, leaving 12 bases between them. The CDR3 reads CASSQDPVGGTGELFF. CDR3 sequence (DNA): TGCGCCAGCAGCCAAGATCCGGTAGGAGGCACCGGGGAGCTGTTTTTT.

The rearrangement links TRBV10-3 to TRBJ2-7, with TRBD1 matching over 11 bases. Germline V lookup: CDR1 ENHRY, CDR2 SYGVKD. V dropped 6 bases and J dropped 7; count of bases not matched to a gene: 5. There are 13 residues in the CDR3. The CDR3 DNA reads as TGTGCCATCAGCCGGGACAGGGGGTGTGAGCAGTACTTC. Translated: CAISRDRGCEQYF.

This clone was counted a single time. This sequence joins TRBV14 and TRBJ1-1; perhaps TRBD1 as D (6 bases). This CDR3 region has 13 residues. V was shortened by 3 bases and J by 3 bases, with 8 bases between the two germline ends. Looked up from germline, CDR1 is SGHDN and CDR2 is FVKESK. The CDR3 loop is CASSQQGYTEAFF. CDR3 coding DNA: TGTGCCAGCAGCCAGCAGGGGTACACTGAAGCTTTCTTT.

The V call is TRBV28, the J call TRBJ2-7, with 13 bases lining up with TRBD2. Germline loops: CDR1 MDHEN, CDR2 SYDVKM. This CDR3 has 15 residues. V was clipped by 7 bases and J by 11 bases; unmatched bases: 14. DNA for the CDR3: TGTGCCAGCATTCCCGGACTAGCGGGAGCCCCGAGTGAGTACTTC. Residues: CASIPGLAGAPSEYF.

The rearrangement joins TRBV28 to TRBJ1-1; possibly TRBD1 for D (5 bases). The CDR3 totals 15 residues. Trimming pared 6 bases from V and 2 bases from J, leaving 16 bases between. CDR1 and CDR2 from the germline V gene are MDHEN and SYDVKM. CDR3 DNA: TGTGCCAGCAGCCTCCCCCTAGGGGCTAACACTGAAGCTTTCTTT. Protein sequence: CASSLPLGANTEAFF.

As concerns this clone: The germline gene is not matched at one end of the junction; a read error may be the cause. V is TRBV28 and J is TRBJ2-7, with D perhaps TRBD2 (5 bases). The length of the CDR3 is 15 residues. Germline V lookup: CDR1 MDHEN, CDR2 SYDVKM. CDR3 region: CASNLAGPTSRGEDF. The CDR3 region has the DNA TGTGCCAGCAACCTCGCGGGCCCTACTAGTCGTGGAGAGGACTTC.

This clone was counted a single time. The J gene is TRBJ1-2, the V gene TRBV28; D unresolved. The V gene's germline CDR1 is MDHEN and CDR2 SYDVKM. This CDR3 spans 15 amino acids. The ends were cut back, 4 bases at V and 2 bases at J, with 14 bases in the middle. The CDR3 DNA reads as TGTGCCAGCAGTTACCCGTCGGGAAGGAACTATGGCTACACCTTC. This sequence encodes CASSYPSGRNYGYTF.

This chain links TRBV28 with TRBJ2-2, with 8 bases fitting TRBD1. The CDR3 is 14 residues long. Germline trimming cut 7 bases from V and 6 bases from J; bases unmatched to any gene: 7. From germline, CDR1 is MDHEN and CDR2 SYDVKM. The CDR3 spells CASTMDRVAGELFF. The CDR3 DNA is TGTGCCAGCACCATGGACAGGGTCGCCGGGGAGCTGTTTTTT. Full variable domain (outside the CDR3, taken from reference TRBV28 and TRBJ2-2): DVKVTQSSRYLVKRTGEKVFLECVQDMDHENMFWYRQDPGLGLRLIYFSYDVKMKEKGDIPEGYSVSREKKERFSLILESASTNQTSMYLCASTMDRVAGELFFGEGSRLTVL.

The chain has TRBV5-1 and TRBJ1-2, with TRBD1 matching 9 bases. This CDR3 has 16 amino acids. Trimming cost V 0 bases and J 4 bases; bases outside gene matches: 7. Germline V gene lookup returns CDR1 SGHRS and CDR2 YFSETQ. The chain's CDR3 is CASSLGGTGQLYGYTF. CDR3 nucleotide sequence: TGCGCCAGCAGCTTGGGCGGGACAGGGCAACTCTATGGCTACACCTTC.

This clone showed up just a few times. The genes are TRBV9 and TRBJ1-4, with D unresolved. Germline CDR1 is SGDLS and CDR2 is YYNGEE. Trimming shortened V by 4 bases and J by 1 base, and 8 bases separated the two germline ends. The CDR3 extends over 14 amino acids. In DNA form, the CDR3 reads TGTGCCAGCAGCCCTCAGAAAACTAATGAAAAACTGTTTTTT. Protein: CASSPQKTNEKLFF.

The CDR3 is CATLRGPNTEAFF. DNA for the CDR3: TGTGCCACCCTGAGGGGGCCGAACACTGAAGCTTTCTTT. The J gene is TRBJ1-1, the V gene TRBV7-8; TRBD1 matches at 7 bases. Losses at the gene ends were 10 bases for V and 1 base for J; bases not matched to a gene: 6. The V gene's germline CDR1 is SGHVS and CDR2 FQNEAQ. The length of the CDR3 is 13 residues.

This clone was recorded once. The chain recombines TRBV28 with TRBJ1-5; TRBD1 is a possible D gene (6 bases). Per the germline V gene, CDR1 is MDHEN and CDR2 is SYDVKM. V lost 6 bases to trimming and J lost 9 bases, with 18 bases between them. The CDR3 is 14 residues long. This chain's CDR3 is CASRPNRVYWPQHF. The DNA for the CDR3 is TGTGCCAGCAGACCCAACAGGGTCTACTGGCCCCAGCATTTT.